This TCR beta chain was sequenced during a study of glioma-infiltrating T cells after dendritic cell vaccination. Study summary: Patients received three intradermal dendritic cell vaccine injections at biweekly intervals.

V was trimmed by 1 base and J by 5 bases, leaving 14 bases between them. The germline CDR1 and CDR2 sequences are MGHRA and YSYEKL. This CDR3 region has 15 residues. Primers: 60 V beta forward and 13 J beta reverse. Sequencing used immunoSEQ multiplex PCR; TCRdb keeps in-frame clones, though not all of them. Of under 130,000 clones in the sample, around 90% were seen once. Time point indicated: after dendritic cell vaccination, including at tumor progression/relapse. The receptor was isolated from a human donor with glioblastoma. The sample was blood, taken after dendritic cell vaccination. The chain couples TRBV4-1 to TRBJ1-1; TRBD1 is a possible D gene (6 bases). The CDR3: CASSQAHRDGTEAFF. The CDR3 nucleotides are TGCGCCAGCAGCCAAGCACACAGGGATGGGACTGAAGCTTTCTTT.